These 20 T cell receptor beta chains came from one sample sequenced in a study of T cell responses to AZD1222 COVID-19 vaccine. Measured with immunoSEQ multiplex PCR; TCRdb has only the in-frame clones, and not every one. The data contain 100,000 to 150,000 clones, 80% to 90% of them seen just once; the ten biggest clones take up around 3.3%. The sequences come from peripheral blood, collected on day 0 of AZD1222 vaccination. The receptor set was obtained from an adult in good health.

The chain couples TRBV9 to TRBJ1-5; 8 nucleotides agree with TRBD1. J was trimmed by 7 bases and V by 4 bases; bases with no gene match: 4. This CDR3 is 13 amino acids long. The germline V gene encodes CDR1 SGDLS and CDR2 YYNGEE. DNA of the CDR3: TGTGCCAGCAGCTTACAGGGGGAGCAGCCCCAGCATTTT. Encoded protein: CASSLQGEQPQHF.

The chain has TRBV2 and TRBJ2-5, with 11 bases that match TRBD2. CDR1 SNHLY and CDR2 FYNNEI come from the germline V gene. V gave up 6 bases and J gave up 5 bases; unmatched junction bases: 23. The CDR3 contains 20 residues. The CDR3 loop is CASRGHRDSVLAGGVETQYF. CDR3 DNA: TGTGCCAGCAGGGGCCACCGGGACAGCGTTTTAGCGGGAGGGGTTGAGACCCAGTACTTC.

The rearrangement joins TRBV11-2 to TRBJ2-7, with 7 bases aligning to TRBD1. The ends lost 8 bases at V and 4 bases at J; junction bases unmatched: 5. The CDR3 totals 12 residues. The germline CDR1 and CDR2 sequences are SGHAT and FQNNGV. CDR3 region: CASRGRGYEQYF. The CDR3 nucleotides are TGTGCCAGCCGGGGCAGGGGGTACGAGCAGTACTTC.

The gene calls are TRBV7-2 and TRBJ1-2; 10 bases map to TRBD1. There are 15 residues in the CDR3. V shed 5 bases, J shed 4 bases, and the junction held 7 bases outside the gene matches. CDR1 and CDR2 (germline): SGHTA, FQGNSA. This CDR3 is CASSPGQGEGYGYTF. CDR3 DNA: TGTGCCAGCAGCCCTGGACAGGGGGAGGGCTATGGCTACACCTTC.

This sequence joins TRBV19 and TRBJ2-1; 8 positions agree with TRBD2. Germline trimming cut 7 bases from V and 3 bases from J; bases unmatched to any gene: 5. The CDR3 spans 14 residues. Looked up from germline, CDR1 is LNHDA and CDR2 is SQIVND (reference sequence). The DNA of the CDR3 is TGTGCCAGTAAAGTGGCGGGGGGCTACAATGAGCAGTTCTTC. It is translated as CASKVAGGYNEQFF.

V and J are TRBV28 and TRBJ1-4; no clear D gene. CDR1 and CDR2 (germline): MDHEN, SYDVKM. V shed 6 bases and J shed 13 bases, with 15 bases lying between them. The CDR3 length is 12 residues. The CDR3 here is CASSSTYAGLFF. The CDR3, as DNA: TGTGCCAGCAGCTCCACTTACGCCGGACTGTTTTTT.

The chain has TRBV14 and TRBJ2-5; possibly TRBD1 for D (6 bases). CDR1 and CDR2 (germline): SGHDN, FVKESK. This CDR3 has 14 amino acids. With 4 bases removed from V and 5 bases from J, the gap between germline ends came to 14 bases. This chain's CDR3 is CASSRSGVGETQYF. In DNA form, the CDR3 reads TGTGCCAGCAGCCGATCAGGGGTCGGGGAGACCCAGTACTTC.

The chain has TRBV6-4 and TRBJ2-2; D not resolved. The germline gives CDR1 MRHNA, CDR2 SNTAGT. The CDR3 length is 14 residues. V lost 5 bases to trimming and J lost 4 bases, with 11 bases between them. Written as DNA, the CDR3 is TGTGCCAGCAGTACAACGTGGTCCACCGGGGAGCTGTTTTTT. It encodes CASSTTWSTGELFF.

This clone has a single count. This chain connects TRBV4-3 to TRBJ1-1; 11 nucleotides line up with TRBD1. Per the germline V gene, CDR1 is LGHNA and CDR2 is YSLEER. Trimming cost V 8 bases and J 5 bases; bases outside gene matches: 7. The length of the CDR3 is 14 residues. The CDR3 spells CASGLDRGRTEAFF. The CDR3 bases are TGCGCCAGCGGGCTGGACAGGGGGCGGACTGAAGCTTTCTTT.

This clone was counted once. The chain joins TRBV30 to TRBJ1-6; D call uncertain. CDR3 size: 14 residues. Deletions cut 0 bases from V and 8 bases from J, with 11 bases between. The V gene's germline CDR1 is GTSNPN and CDR2 SVGIG (reference sequence). CDR3 DNA: TGTGCCTGGAGTGTGGGCACTGGCGATTCACCCCTCCACTTT. It codes for CAWSVGTGDSPLHF. Complete variable domain (other parts from reference TRBV30 and TRBJ1-6): SQTIHQWPATLVQPVGSPLSLECTVEGTSNPNLYWYRQAAGRGLQLLFYSVGIGQISSEVPQNLSASRPQDRQFILSSKKLLLSDSGFYLCAWSVGTGDSPLHFGNGTRLTVT.

The V and J genes are TRBV5-1 and TRBJ2-7, with a tentative D call TRBD1 (5 bases). The CDR3 has 15 amino acids. Germline assignment: CDR1 SGHRS and CDR2 YFSETQ. With 4 bases removed from V and 5 bases from J, the gap between germline ends came to 19 bases. CDR3 residues: CASSLNDRGPDEQYF. In DNA form, the CDR3 reads TGCGCCAGCAGCCTGAATGACAGAGGCCCTGACGAGCAGTACTTC.

This chain joins TRBV2 and TRBJ1-2, with 12 nucleotides matching TRBD1. This CDR3 is built from 16 residues. Trimming cost V 6 bases and J 4 bases; bases outside gene matches: 9. The germline CDR1 and CDR2 sequences are SNHLY and FYNNEI. This chain's CDR3 is CASSEGQGAFVYGYTF. The DNA of the CDR3 is TGTGCCAGCAGCGAGGGACAGGGGGCCTTCGTCTATGGCTACACCTTC.

V is TRBV28 and J is TRBJ1-2; a weak D match, TRBD1 (5 bases). V lost 1 base and J lost 7, with 10 bases in between. The CDR3 has 13 residues. The germline gives CDR1 MDHEN, CDR2 SYDVKM. As DNA, the CDR3 is TGTGCCAGCAGTTTATCGGCCGGGGGTGGCTACACCTTC. It codes for CASSLSAGGGYTF.

The rearrangement joins TRBV9 to TRBJ2-1, with D maybe TRBD2 (6 bases). V was shortened by 0 bases and J by 9 bases, with 13 bases between the two germline ends. Germline V lookup: CDR1 SGDLS, CDR2 YYNGEE. The CDR3 contains 14 residues. CDR3: CASSVGAKAGEQFF. The CDR3 coding sequence is TGTGCCAGCAGCGTAGGGGCCAAAGCGGGTGAGCAGTTCTTC.

The chain carries TRBV11-1 and TRBJ2-3; D is uncertain. CDR3 length: 13 amino acids. The germline CDR1 and CDR2 sequences are SGHAT and FQDESV (reference sequence). Trimming cost V 3 bases and J 4 bases, with 8 bases left between them. The DNA for the CDR3 is TGTGCCAGCAGCTTGGACCCGGCAGATACGCAGTATTTT. Its protein is CASSLDPADTQYF.

V is TRBV20-1 and J is TRBJ2-7; no reliable D call. CDR1 and CDR2 (germline): DFQATT, SNEGSKA (reference sequence). CDR3 length: 11 residues. Trimming cost V 5 bases and J 6 bases, with 11 bases left between them. CDR3 sequence (DNA): TGCAGTGCTGGCAGCCATCGCGAGCAGTACTTC. This codes for CSAGSHREQYF.

The V and J genes are TRBV6-2 or TRBV6-3 and TRBJ1-5, with D unclear. CDR1 and CDR2 from the germline V gene are MNHEY and SVGEGT. This CDR3 has 15 residues. The V end was cut by 0 bases, the J end by 3 bases, with 9 bases between. The CDR3 is CASSYSTEYNQPQHF. CDR3 coding DNA: TGTGCCAGCAGTTACTCGACCGAGTACAATCAGCCCCAGCATTTT.

The chain joins TRBV29-1 to TRBJ1-2; 12 positions match TRBD1. This CDR3 spans 13 amino acids. CDR1 SQVTM and CDR2 ANQGSEA come from the germline V gene. V shed 6 bases, J shed 8 bases, and the junction held 7 bases outside the gene matches. Written as DNA, the CDR3 is TGCAGCGTCGGGACAGGGGGCGCCTACGGCTACACCTTC. As protein: CSVGTGGAYGYTF.

The chain recombines TRBV5-1 with TRBJ2-3; D not resolved. Germline lookup yields CDR1 SGHRS and CDR2 YFSETQ. Trimming left V 4 bases short and J 1 base short, with 19 bases between. The CDR3 is made up of 17 amino acids. In nucleotides, the CDR3 is TGCGCCAGCAGCCCCATCCCCTCCCCGAGGCGCACAGATACGCAGTATTTT. Translated: CASSPIPSPRRTDTQYF.

This chain uses TRBV4-2 with TRBJ2-1; 13 nucleotides match TRBD2. Trimming at V came to 1 base and at J to 3 bases, leaving 9 bases not matched to a gene. From germline, CDR1 is LGHNA and CDR2 YNFKEQ. The CDR3 runs to 19 residues. CDR3 sequence: CASSQAYRTSGGLYNEQFF. The CDR3 DNA follows: TGTGCCAGCAGCCAAGCATATCGGACTAGCGGGGGCCTCTACAATGAGCAGTTCTTC.